In this sample, the clone carrying this T cell receptor (beta chain) turned up a few times. This sample's time point: patch test 2, 6 weeks after DPC sensitization. Noted treatment: therapeutic diphenylcyclopropenone sensitization with weekly scalp DPC. The CDR3 covers 14 residues. Germline-derived CDR1 and CDR2 are MNHEY and SMNVEV (reference sequence). Germline trimming cut 0 bases from V and 8 bases from J; bases unmatched to any gene: 4. In the study's own analysis: Samples had a median of 95,638 TCRs, ranging 23,224 to 690,600. From the RACE reads, TCRdb called clonotypes with MiXCR, one entry per CDR3 protein. The V and J calls shown here were made by TCRdb, not taken from the authors' results. The sample shows just over 350,000 distinct CDR3 sequences, about 6% of them seen only once. The data originate from a study of human T cells and chemical hapten exposure. As for the study in general: The patients were mostly female; they had alopecia areata, totalis or universalis.

This receptor was taken from a woman between 18 and 29 years old with alopecia areata. Some clones in this sample may be carry-over from other donors' samples. The sequencing here drew on whole blood, taken in connection with sensitization to the hapten diphenylcyclopropenone (DPC). The chain employs TRBV27 and TRBJ1-1; TRBD1 aligns across 9 bases. This CDR3 is CASSLSGTGSEAFF. The DNA for the CDR3 is TGTGCCAGCAGTTTATCGGGGACAGGGAGCGAAGCTTTCTTT.